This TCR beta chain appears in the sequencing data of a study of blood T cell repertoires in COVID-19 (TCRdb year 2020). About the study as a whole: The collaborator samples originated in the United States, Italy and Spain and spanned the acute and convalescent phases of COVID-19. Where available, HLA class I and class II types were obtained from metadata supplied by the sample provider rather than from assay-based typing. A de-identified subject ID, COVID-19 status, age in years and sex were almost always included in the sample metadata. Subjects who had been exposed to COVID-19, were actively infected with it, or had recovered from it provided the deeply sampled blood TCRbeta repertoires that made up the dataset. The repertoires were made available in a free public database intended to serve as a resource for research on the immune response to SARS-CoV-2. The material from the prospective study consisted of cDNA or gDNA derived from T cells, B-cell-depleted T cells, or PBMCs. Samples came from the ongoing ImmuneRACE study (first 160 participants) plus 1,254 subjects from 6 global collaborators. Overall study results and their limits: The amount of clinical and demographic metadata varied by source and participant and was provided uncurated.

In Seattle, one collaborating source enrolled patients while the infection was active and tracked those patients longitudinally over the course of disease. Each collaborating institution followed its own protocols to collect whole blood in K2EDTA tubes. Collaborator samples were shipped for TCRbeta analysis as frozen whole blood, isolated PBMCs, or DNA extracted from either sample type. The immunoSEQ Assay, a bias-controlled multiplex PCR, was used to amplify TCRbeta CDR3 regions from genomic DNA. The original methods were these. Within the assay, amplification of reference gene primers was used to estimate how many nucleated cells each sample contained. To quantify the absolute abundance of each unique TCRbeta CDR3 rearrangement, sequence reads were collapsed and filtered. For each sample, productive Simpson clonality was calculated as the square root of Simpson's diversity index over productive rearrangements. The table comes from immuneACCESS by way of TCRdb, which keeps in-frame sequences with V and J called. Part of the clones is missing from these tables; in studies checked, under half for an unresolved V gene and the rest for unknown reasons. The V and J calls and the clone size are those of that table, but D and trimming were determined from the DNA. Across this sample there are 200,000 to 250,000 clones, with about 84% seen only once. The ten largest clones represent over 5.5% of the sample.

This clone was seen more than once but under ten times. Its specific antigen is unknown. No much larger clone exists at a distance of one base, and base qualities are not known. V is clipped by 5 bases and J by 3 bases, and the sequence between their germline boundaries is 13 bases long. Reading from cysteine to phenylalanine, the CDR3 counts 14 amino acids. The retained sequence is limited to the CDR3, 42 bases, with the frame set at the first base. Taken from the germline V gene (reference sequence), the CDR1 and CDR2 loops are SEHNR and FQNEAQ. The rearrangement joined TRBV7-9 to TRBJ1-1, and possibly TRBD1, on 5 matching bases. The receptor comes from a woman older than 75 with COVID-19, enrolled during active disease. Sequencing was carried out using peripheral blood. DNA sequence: TGTGCCAGCAGCCCTTTGTGGGGGGACACTGAAGCTTTCTTT. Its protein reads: CASSPLWGDTEAFF.